This T cell receptor (beta chain) was sequenced during a study of T cells in Graves' hyperthyroidism and ophthalmopathy. Authors of the study amplified TCR beta CDR3 regions from RNA transcripts. Primed by the HTBI set, a first-round RT-PCR was run on the TCR CDR3. TCRdb processed the multiplex PCR reads anew with MiXCR; each CDR3 protein has one entry. Here the sample spans 500,000 to 600,000 distinct CDR3 sequences, 20% being singletons. This clonotype was recorded a few times. Germline V lookup: CDR1 SGHRS, CDR2 YFSETQ. This CDR3 is built from 16 residues. V dropped 3 bases and J dropped 5; count of bases not matched to a gene: 10.

Sequencing was done on a sample of blood. This sequence originates from a man between 35 and 55 years old with Graves' ophthalmopathy. This chain uses TRBV5-1 with TRBJ2-5, with 10 bases that match TRBD2. The CDR3 coding sequence is TGCGCCAGCAGCTCGGGGGATAGCGGGAGGTTCGAGACCCAGTACTTC. This translates into CASSSGDSGRFETQYF. Combining the CDR3 with reference TRBV5-1 and TRBJ2-5 gives the whole variable domain KAGVTQTPRYLIKTRGQQVTLSCSPISGHRSVSWYQQTPGQGLQFLFEYFSETQRNKGNFPGRFSGRQFSNSRSEMNVSTLELGDSALYLCASSSGDSGRFETQYFGPGTRLLVL.